Listed here are 2 T cell receptor beta chains from one sample, sequenced in a study of cytomegalovirus exposure and HLA in healthy donors. It was with 60 Vbeta and 13 Jbeta primers that the PCR ran. Method: immunoSEQ multiplex PCR; TCRdb's copy keeps in-frame clones and lacks some. This sample yields roughly 150,000 clones, of which approximately 80% are seen a single time; around 15% belongs to the top ten. Source material: PBMCs. These receptors originate from a middle-aged woman in good health and CMV-seronegative.

On this clone itself: One end of the junction varies from germline; a read error may be responsible. This chain connects TRBV7-9 to TRBJ1-1; D possibly corresponds to TRBD1 (6 bases). Germline CDR1 SEHNR, CDR2 FQNEAQ (reference sequence). This CDR3 contains 16 residues. CDR3 nucleotides: TGTTCCAGCAGCTTAGACTGGACAGCCCTGAACACTGAAGCTTTCTTT. It specifies CSSSLDWTALNTEAFF.

This chain links TRBV19 with TRBJ1-1; D gene uncertain. Germline-derived CDR1 and CDR2 are LNHDA and SQIVND (reference sequence). The CDR3 covers 14 residues. Trimming took off 1 base at V and 0 bases at J, with 6 bases between the two ends. CDR3 sequence: CASSIVGMNTEAFF. In nucleotides, the CDR3 is TGTGCCAGTAGTATAGTTGGCATGAACACTGAAGCTTTCTTT. The full variable domain, with the rest looked up from reference TRBV19 and TRBJ1-1, is DGGITQSPKYLFRKEGQNVTLSCEQNLNHDAMYWYRQDPGQGLRLIYYSQIVNDFQKGDIAEGYSVSREKKESFPLTVTSAQKNPTAFYLCASSIVGMNTEAFFGQGTRLTVV.